Listed here are 22 T cell receptor beta chains from one sample, sequenced in a study of T cell repertoires in cytomegalovirus infection. Their recognized antigens are unknown. TCRdb re-analysed the reads in MiXCR, keeping a single row per CDR3 protein. The profile shows some 480,000 distinct CDR3 sequences, 25% to 35% of them singletons. The material was cultured PBMCs, obtained from culture after CMV antigen stimulation. The receptors here all came from a human donor in good health (CMV status not recorded). Some clones in this sample may be carry-over from other donors' samples.

As for this clonotype: A much larger clone lies a single base off, so this may be a read error. The chain's CDR3 is CASSLAGQLNIQYF. The CDR3 DNA is TGTGCCAGCAGCTTAGCAGGGCAGTTAAACATTCAGTACTTC. The chain employs TRBV7-2 and TRBJ2-4, with D unresolved. The CDR3 covers 14 residues. Germline V lookup: CDR1 SGHTA, CDR2 FQGNSA. V was shortened by 0 bases and J by 6 bases, with 9 bases between the two germline ends.

This clonotype occurred many times. The chain is built from TRBV7-2 and TRBJ1-5; tentatively, D is TRBD1 (5 bases). Trimming stripped 5 bases from V and 0 bases from J, with 11 bases between. In germline, CDR1 is SGHTA, CDR2 FQGNSA. The CDR3 consists of 15 residues. As DNA, the CDR3 is TGTGCCAGCAGCAGTTGGGGGGTTAGCAATCAGCCCCAGCATTTT. This encodes CASSSWGVSNQPQHF. Supplemented by reference TRBV7-2 and TRBJ1-5, the full variable domain reads GAGVSQSPSNKVTEKGKDVELRCDPISGHTALYWYRQSLGQGLEFLIYFQGNSAPDKSGLPSDRFSAERTGGSVSTLTIQRTQQEDSAVYLCASSSWGVSNQPQHFGDGTRLSIL.

At least ten counts were recorded for this clonotype. The V gene is TRBV11-2, the J gene TRBJ2-5; weak D call: TRBD1 (8 bases). V was clipped by 3 bases and J by 1 base, with 15 bases between them. Germline loops: CDR1 SGHAT, CDR2 FQNNGV. The CDR3 loop spans 16 amino acids. The CDR3 DNA reads TGTGCCAGCAGCTTTGGAGCGGGACAGGCCCAAGAGACCCAGTACTTC. Translating it yields CASSFGAGQAQETQYF.

This sequence joins TRBV7-8 and TRBJ2-3, with a weak D call TRBD1 (6 bases). CDR1 and CDR2 (germline): SGHVS, FQNEAQ. The V end was cut by 5 bases, the J end by 2 bases, with 14 bases between. This CDR3 has 15 residues. The CDR3 DNA reads TGTGCCAGCAGCCCTCGGACAGTAGCCACAGATACGCAGTATTTT. This codes for CASSPRTVATDTQYF.

This clonotype occurred a few times. V gene TRBV7-2 combines with J gene TRBJ2-5; no firm D call. Trimming left V 1 base short and J 1 base short, with 10 bases between. CDR1 is SGHTA, CDR2 FQGNSA, per germline. The CDR3 extends over 15 amino acids. CDR3 nucleotide sequence: TGTGCCAGCAGCTTAGAAGGCGGACCCCAAGAGACCCAGTACTTC. Translating gives CASSLEGGPQETQYF.

About this clonotype itself: A clone one base away is much larger, so this may be a read error. In DNA, the CDR3 is TGTGCCAGCAGCTTCCGCCCCACAGGTACGCAGTATTTT. As protein: CASSFRPTGTQYF. V gene TRBV7-2 combines with J gene TRBJ2-3; D perhaps matches TRBD1 (5 bases). Germline CDR1 SGHTA, CDR2 FQGNSA. This CDR3 is built from 13 residues.

This clonotype was detected many times. This rearrangement joins TRBV7-2 to TRBJ2-1, with 8 bases that match TRBD2. Germline values: CDR1 SGHTA, CDR2 FQGNSA. The CDR3 totals 17 residues. J was trimmed by 5 bases and V by 5 bases; bases with no gene match: 14. The CDR3 sequence is CASSSPGGGRKHNEQFF. CDR3 sequence (DNA): TGTGCCAGCAGCAGCCCGGGGGGCGGGAGGAAACACAATGAGCAGTTCTTC.

There are a few counts of this clonotype. The chain couples TRBV19 to TRBJ1-1; D is unclear. CDR1 is LNHDA and CDR2 is SQIVND in the germline V gene (reference sequence). V was cut by 4 bases and J by 4 bases, with 10 bases left in between. The CDR3 spans 13 residues. The CDR3 DNA reads as TGTGCCAGTAGTACGCACTTAGGCACTGAAGCTTTCTTT. It is translated as CASSTHLGTEAFF. The full variable domain, rest sourced from reference TRBV19 and TRBJ1-1, is DGGITQSPKYLFRKEGQNVTLSCEQNLNHDAMYWYRQDPGQGLRLIYYSQIVNDFQKGDIAEGYSVSREKKESFPLTVTSAQKNPTAFYLCASSTHLGTEAFFGQGTRLTVV.

At least ten counts were recorded for this clonotype. DNA for the CDR3: TGCGCCAGCAGCCAAGATAGGGTGGACCTAGGGGAAAAACTGTTTTTT. This codes for CASSQDRVDLGEKLFF. The chain couples TRBV4-1 to TRBJ1-4; no clear D. The germline V and J ends were trimmed by 0 bases and 8 bases, with 16 bases remaining between them. CDR3 length equals 16 residues. Germline V gene sequence: CDR1 MGHRA, CDR2 YSYEKL.

This chain connects TRBV6-2 or TRBV6-3 to TRBJ1-2; D is perhaps TRBD1 (6 bases). The CDR3 consists of 15 residues. V was clipped by 7 bases and J by 10 bases, with 25 bases between them. CDR1 is MNHEY, CDR2 SVGEGT, per germline. CDR3 region: CASKSRGRVMLFYTF. For the CDR3, the DNA is TGTGCCAGCAAGAGTAGGGGGAGAGTCATGCTTTTCTACACCTTC.

This clonotype was detected a few times. This chain connects TRBV5-1 to TRBJ1-1; 8 bases match TRBD1. The CDR3 is made up of 18 amino acids. The V and J ends lost 4 bases and 4 bases, in that order; junction bases with no gene match: 18. Germline assignment: CDR1 SGHRS and CDR2 YFSETQ. The CDR3 reads CASSAARDRRSVGTEAFF. The CDR3 region has the DNA TGCGCCAGCAGCGCCGCCAGGGACAGGCGATCGGTGGGCACTGAAGCTTTCTTT.

The chain is built from TRBV29-1 and TRBJ1-2, with TRBD1 matching 9 bases. The CDR3 covers 12 residues. The V and J ends lost 3 bases and 8 bases, in that order; junction bases with no gene match: 4. CDR1 is SQVTM, CDR2 ANQGSEA, per germline. In DNA form, the CDR3 reads TGCAGCGTTGACGGGACAGGGTTAGGCTACACCTTC. Its translation: CSVDGTGLGYTF. The entire variable domain, with the rest obtained from reference TRBV29-1 and TRBJ1-2, is as follows: SAVISQKPSRDICQRGTSLTIQCQVDSQVTMMFWYRQQPGQSLTLIATANQGSEATYESGFVIDKFPISRPNLTFSTLTVSNMSPEDSSIYLCSVDGTGLGYTFGSGTRLTVV.

The gene calls are TRBV4-1 and TRBJ1-3; D is unresolved. The CDR3 sequence is 14 residues long. Germline V gives CDR1 MGHRA, CDR2 YSYEKL. The germline V and J ends were trimmed by 1 base and 4 bases, with 8 bases remaining between them. CDR3 in DNA: TGCGCCAGCAGCCAAGTTCGCGCAGGAAACACCATATATTTT. It specifies CASSQVRAGNTIYF.

The sample holds many counts of this clonotype. The V call is TRBV12-3 or TRBV12-4, the J call TRBJ2-1, with TRBD2 identical over 8 bases. J gave up 14 bases and V 5 bases, and 11 bases lay outside the gene matches. The CDR3 spans 13 residues. The CDR3, as DNA: TGTGCCAGCAGTGGGGTCTTGGGACTAGATGAGTTCTTC. It yields the protein CASSGVLGLDEFF.

This clonotype was counted between two and nine times. The chain is built from TRBV20-1 and TRBJ2-1; 8 bases are shared with TRBD2. V lost 3 bases, J lost 0 bases, and 7 bases stayed unmatched. Germline values: CDR1 DFQATT, CDR2 SNEGSKA (reference sequence). This CDR3 is 16 amino acids long. The CDR3 spells CSARSSGQASYNEQFF. Here the CDR3 DNA reads TGCAGTGCTAGGTCTAGCGGGCAAGCCTCCTACAATGAGCAGTTCTTC.

To note about this clonotype: A junction end diverges from the germline sequence, so it may reflect a read error. The chain recombines TRBV7-6 with TRBJ2-1; 10 bases fit TRBD2. The CDR3 is made up of 19 amino acids. Germline V gene data show CDR1 as SGHVS and CDR2 as FNYEAQ. The DNA of the CDR3 is TGTGCTAGCAGCCCCCAACTAGCGGGGTTTCGACTCTCCTACAATGAGCAGTTCTTC. This codes for CASSPQLAGFRLSYNEQFF.

J is TRBJ1-1 and V is TRBV5-1, with no clear D. V lost 4 bases and J 4 bases, leaving 11 bases between the germline ends. Germline CDR1 and CDR2: SGHRS and YFSETQ. This CDR3 contains 13 residues. DNA of the CDR3: TGCGCCAGCAGCCGTAACAGCCTCACTGAAGCTTTCTTT. This sequence encodes CASSRNSLTEAFF.

This clonotype occurred many times. The rearrangement joins TRBV28 to TRBJ2-1; TRBD2 aligns across 13 bases. The V gene end was trimmed by 5 bases and the J gene end by 6 bases; junction bases not matched to a gene: 4. This CDR3 region has 15 residues. Germline V gene lookup returns CDR1 MDHEN and CDR2 SYDVKM. In nucleotides, the CDR3 is TGTGCCAGCAGTCAACTAGCGGGAGGGCGCAATGAGCAGTTCTTC. Protein: CASSQLAGGRNEQFF.

The chain links TRBV24-1 to TRBJ2-1; 8 bases are a match to TRBD2. V was pared by 8 bases and J by 8 bases, with 7 bases of the junction left unmatched. Germline assignment: CDR1 KGHDR and CDR2 SFDVKD. The length of the CDR3 is 13 residues. The chain's CDR3 is CATTREGLHEQFF. CDR3 nucleotide sequence: TGTGCCACCACCCGGGAGGGCCTTCATGAGCAGTTCTTC.

This clonotype appeared many times. CDR3 bases: TGTGCCAGCAGATCCTCCCCCACAGATACGCAGTATTTT. It codes for CASRSSPTDTQYF. The V call is TRBV7-2, the J call TRBJ2-3; no definite D call. The CDR3 consists of 13 residues. Per the germline V gene, CDR1 is SGHTA and CDR2 is FQGNSA. Trimming cost V 6 bases and J 2 bases, with 9 bases left between them.

This clonotype was recorded a few times. The V and J genes are TRBV4-2 and TRBJ2-7, with D perhaps being TRBD1 or TRBD2 (5 bases each). The CDR3 spans 15 residues. Germline values: CDR1 LGHNA, CDR2 YNFKEQ. V gave up 0 bases and J gave up 3 bases, with 12 bases separating them. In nucleotides, the CDR3 is TGTGCCAGCAGCCAAGAGATGGGGACGAACTACGAGCAGTACTTC. Its translation: CASSQEMGTNYEQYF.

The chain links TRBV19 to TRBJ2-1; TRBD2 matches 10 bases. V was pared by 4 bases and J by 1 base, with 7 bases of the junction left unmatched. The length of the CDR3 is 17 residues. Germline V gene data show CDR1 as LNHDA and CDR2 as SQIVND (reference sequence). CDR3 region: CASSTMRTSGSYNEQFF. The CDR3 DNA is TGTGCCAGTAGTACTATGAGGACTAGCGGATCCTACAATGAGCAGTTCTTC.